These T cell receptor beta chains were read from a single sample in a study of cytomegalovirus exposure and HLA in healthy donors. Method: immunoSEQ multiplex PCR; TCRdb's copy keeps in-frame clones and lacks some. The sample lists approximately 170,000 clones; more than 70% were seen once. Sequenced input: PBMCs. These receptors were taken from a male donor in good health and CMV-seronegative. The CDR3 runs from the conserved cysteine through the conserved F or W. Each record gives: V gene, CDR3 length, clone size, D gene, J gene, CDR3 protein, CDR3 DNA. A D gene is named only where the DNA matches it firmly. Rows give clone size only sometimes, using once, few, many, or a class for an expanded clone.

V: TRBV5-1
length: 13
size: .
D: .
J: TRBJ1-1
CDR3: CASSQTGYTEAFF
DNA: TGCGCCAGCAGCCAAACAGGGTACACTGAAGCTTTCTTT

V: TRBV28
length: 15
size: once
D: .
J: TRBJ2-2
CDR3: CASRLTNFNTGELFF
DNA: TGTGCCAGCAGGTTGACTAACTTTAACACCGGGGAGCTGTTTTTT

V: TRBV2
length: 15
size: once
D: .
J: TRBJ2-5
CDR3: CASSSAGPLQGTQYF
DNA: TGTGCCAGCTCGTCAGCGGGCCCCCTTCAGGGGACCCAGTACTTC

V: TRBV19
length: 15
size: .
D: .
J: TRBJ1-4
CDR3: CASKKEIGQHEKLFF
DNA: TGTGCCAGTAAAAAGGAGATAGGTCAGCATGAAAAACTGTTTTTT

V: TRBV9
length: 15
size: .
D: .
J: TRBJ1-2
CDR3: CASSGQTGGGYGYTF
DNA: TGTGCCAGCAGCGGACAGACAGGTGGAGGCTATGGCTACACCTTC

V: TRBV6-1
length: 13
size: .
D: TRBD2
J: TRBJ2-3
CDR3: CASRGLAGGSEYF
DNA: TGTGCCAGCAGGGGACTAGCGGGAGGGTCCGAGTATTTT

V: TRBV2
length: 13
size: once
D: .
J: TRBJ2-5
CDR3: CATHPGEQETQYF
DNA: TGTGCCACGCACCCCGGAGAACAAGAGACCCAGTACTTC

V: TRBV11-3
length: 13
size: .
D: .
J: TRBJ2-1
CDR3: CASSSPPRGEQFF
DNA: TGTGCCAGCAGCTCCCCCCCCCGGGGGGAGCAGTTCTTC

V: TRBV7-2
length: 16
size: .
D: .
J: TRBJ1-4
CDR3: CASSLGGLAGSGKLFF
DNA: TGTGCCAGCAGCTTGGGGGGTTTAGCAGGGAGCGGAAAACTGTTTTTT

V: TRBV5-6
length: 16
size: few
D: .
J: TRBJ2-6
CDR3: CASSPNSLSGANVLTF
DNA: TGTGCCAGCAGCCCTAACAGTCTCTCTGGGGCCAACGTCCTGACTTTC

V: TRBV10-3
length: 14
size: .
D: .
J: TRBJ1-2
CDR3: CAISVEQGNYGYTF
DNA: TGTGCCATCAGTGTTGAACAGGGTAACTATGGCTACACCTTC